This T cell receptor beta chain was identified during a study of OX40 agonist ivuxolimab in advanced cancers. The study's findings and limits: Not determined was the antigen specificity of the expanded peripheral T cells.

Worth noting for this clone: No antigen is known for it.

The CDR3 is 15 amino acids. V lost 4 bases, J lost 3 bases, and 16 bases lay in between. Germline assignment: CDR1 MNHEY and CDR2 SVGAGI. TCRdb's copy holds only in-frame clones and misses some; the assay was immunoSEQ multiplex PCR. This repertoire shows fewer than 50,000 clones, around four fifths found once; its top ten account for about 8.8%. The sequence was obtained from an adult with an advanced solid tumor such as melanoma, head and neck, liver or kidney cancer. The sample consisted of CD4+ or CD8+ T cells sorted from blood, taken in a trial of the OX40 agonist ivuxolimab. The rearrangement joins TRBV6-5 to TRBJ2-7; D is undetermined. This chain's CDR3 is CASSLDIDSVYEQYF. DNA of the CDR3: TGTGCCAGCAGTTTAGACATAGACTCAGTCTACGAGCAGTACTTC.